These 32 T cell receptor beta chains came from one sample sequenced in a study of blood T cells in healthy people across ages. Primed by a sample-barcoded 5' primer and a J-beta primer mix, a second PCR proceeded for 7 to 11 cycles. TCRdb recomputed calls from the 5' RACE reads with MiXCR, one row per CDR3 protein. The sample lists about 640,000 distinct CDR3 sequences, about 43% seen once, with approximately 29% in the top ten. Sequencing input: blood. Every receptor here comes from an elderly man in good health.

V gene TRBV6-2 or TRBV6-3 combines with J gene TRBJ2-1; 9 nucleotides agree with TRBD1. V lost 5 bases, J lost 7 bases, and 6 bases stayed unmatched. The CDR3 has 14 residues. Germline values: CDR1 MNHEY, CDR2 SVGEGT. The CDR3 coding sequence is TGTGCCAGCAGTCAGACAGGGGGATTGAATGAGCAGTTCTTC. Translated, it gives CASSQTGGLNEQFF.

This clonotype has only a few counts. The rearrangement uses TRBV5-1 and TRBJ2-1; TRBD2 aligns across 12 bases. The germline gives CDR1 SGHRS, CDR2 YFSETQ. J lost 5 bases, V lost 3 bases, and 3 bases had no gene match. The CDR3 runs 15 residues. CDR3 DNA sequence: TGCGCCAGCAGCTGGACTAGCGGGGATAACAATGAGCAGTTCTTC. Translation: CASSWTSGDNNEQFF.

The V call is TRBV29-1, the J call TRBJ1-2; D might be TRBD1 (6 bases). The germline V gene has CDR1 SQVTM and CDR2 ANQGSEA. The length of the CDR3 is 17 residues. The germline V and J ends were trimmed by 4 bases and 7 bases, with 28 bases remaining between them. This CDR3 is CSVVLWGQRALQGGYTF. The CDR3 DNA sequence: TGCAGCGTTGTACTTTGGGGACAACGGGCTCTACAAGGTGGCTACACCTTC.

A few counts support this clonotype. The chain is built from TRBV18 and TRBJ2-5, with TRBD1 as a possible D gene (6 bases). The CDR3 is made up of 15 amino acids. From germline, CDR1 is KGHSH and CDR2 LQKENI. V shed 7 bases and J shed 2 bases, with 17 bases lying between them. CDR3 nucleotides: TGTGCCAGCTTCTCTGCGAGGACAGCTCAAGAGACCCAGTACTTC. This sequence encodes CASFSARTAQETQYF.

The genes are TRBV20-1 and TRBJ2-1; D perhaps matches TRBD2 (6 bases). Germline V gene lookup returns CDR1 DFQATT and CDR2 SNEGSKA (reference sequence). V shed 6 bases and J shed 5 bases, with 17 bases lying between them. The CDR3 has 14 residues. The CDR3 DNA reads as TGCAGTGCGGATTCGGGACTGGACCACAATGAGCAGTTCTTC. This encodes CSADSGLDHNEQFF.

This clonotype was counted many times. The J gene is TRBJ2-7, the V gene TRBV11-2, with 7 bases that match TRBD2. The germline V gene has CDR1 SGHAT and CDR2 FQNNGV. This CDR3 spans 13 amino acids. V dropped 5 bases and J dropped 3; count of bases not matched to a gene: 4. CDR3 loop: CASSRGDYYEQYF. DNA of the CDR3: TGTGCCAGCAGCCGGGGGGACTACTACGAGCAGTACTTC.

The chain uses TRBV29-1 and TRBJ2-3; maybe TRBD2 (5 bases). This CDR3 is 16 amino acids long. Germline V gene lookup returns CDR1 SQVTM and CDR2 ANQGSEA. Trimming left V 1 base short and J 4 bases short, with 18 bases between. CDR3 in DNA: TGCAGCGTTGAAGGTAAAGGTAGCGAGTGGGCAGATACGCAGTATTTT. This encodes CSVEGKGSEWADTQYF.

The CDR3 is CASSLAGAGQGTEAFF. CDR3 DNA: TGTGCCAGCAGCTTAGCGGGGGCGGGACAGGGCACTGAAGCTTTCTTT. The chain couples TRBV7-2 to TRBJ1-1; TRBD1 matches at 9 bases. This CDR3 is 16 amino acids long. V lost 0 bases, J lost 4 bases, and 6 bases stayed unmatched. CDR1 and CDR2 (germline): SGHTA, FQGNSA.

The chain recombines TRBV6-1 with TRBJ2-5; D gene unclear. The J call may be wrong; the DNA end is better matched by TRBJ2-1. This CDR3 region has 12 residues. Per the germline V gene, CDR1 is MNHNS and CDR2 is SASEGT. The CDR3 DNA sequence: TGTGCCAGCAGTGCCCAACAAGAGACCCAGTTCTTC. Its translation is CASSAQQETQFF.

This clonotype was counted many times. A much larger clonotype is one base distant, so this may be a read error. The DNA for the CDR3 is TGCGCCAGCAGCCGACTGCCACCCGGAGTGCAGGAGGCCTACGAGCAGTACTTC. This translates into CASSRLPPGVQEAYEQYF. The chain joins TRBV4-1 to TRBJ2-7, with D possibly matching TRBD2 (5 bases). The V gene lost 4 bases and the J gene lost 2 bases, with 24 bases spanning the gap. Germline lookup yields CDR1 MGHRA and CDR2 YSYEKL. The CDR3 is 18 amino acids.

The V call is TRBV7-9, the J call TRBJ2-2, with D possibly being TRBD1 (5 bases). V lost 5 bases to trimming and J lost 1 base, with 8 bases between them. Germline V lookup: CDR1 SEHNR, CDR2 FQNEAQ (reference sequence). CDR3 length: 14 amino acids. The CDR3 sequence: CASSLTVNTGELFF. The CDR3 nucleotides read TGTGCCAGCAGCCTGACAGTGAACACCGGGGAGCTGTTTTTT. Full variable domain (rest looked up from reference TRBV7-9 and TRBJ2-2): DTGVSQNPRHKITKRGQNVTFRCDPISEHNRLYWYRQTLGQGPEFLTYFQNEAQLEKSRLLSDRFSAERPKGSFSTLEIQRTEQGDSAMYLCASSLTVNTGELFFGEGSRLTVL.

Only a few counts were recorded for this clonotype. The J gene is TRBJ2-3, the V gene TRBV10-2, with TRBD2 matching over 11 bases. The CDR3 covers 15 residues. The germline V gene encodes CDR1 WSHSY and CDR2 SAAADI. Unmatched junction bases numbered 10, after V lost 7 bases and J lost 7 bases. CDR3 residues: CASTVVAGGPNTQYF. The CDR3 DNA reads as TGCGCCAGCACCGTTGTAGCGGGAGGGCCTAATACGCAGTATTTT.

The V gene is TRBV20-1, the J gene TRBJ2-5, with D possibly matching TRBD2 (6 bases). The CDR3 is 14 amino acids. Germline CDR1 and CDR2: DFQATT and SNEGSKA (reference sequence). The V end was cut by 6 bases, the J end by 2 bases, with 16 bases between. CDR3 sequence: CSAEGRDGQETQYF. CDR3 coding DNA: TGCAGTGCCGAGGGGCGGGACGGTCAAGAGACCCAGTACTTC.

This clonotype was seen ten or more times. The gene calls are TRBV7-2 and TRBJ2-3; 10 bases agree with TRBD2. The germline gives CDR1 SGHTA, CDR2 FQGNSA. This CDR3 has 16 residues. V trimming: 5 bases; J trimming: 0 bases; junction bases outside the gene matches: 5. The CDR3 DNA follows: TGTGCCAGCAGCCGAGGACTAGCGGCTAGCACAGATACGCAGTATTTT. It yields the protein CASSRGLAASTDTQYF.

The V and J genes are TRBV3-1 and TRBJ2-1, with D perhaps TRBD1 (6 bases). The CDR3 contains 19 residues. Trimming removed 0 bases from V and 0 bases from J, with 18 bases in between. Germline V gene data show CDR1 as LGHDT and CDR2 as YNNKEL (reference sequence). Here the CDR3 DNA reads TGTGCCAGCAGCCAAGAAAGGGAAGGGGGTTGTGGCTCCTACAATGAGCAGTTCTTC. Its protein is CASSQEREGGCGSYNEQFF.

V usage is TRBV7-2 and J usage is TRBJ2-1; TRBD2 matches 14 bases. This CDR3 is built from 14 residues. Trimming at V came to 8 bases and at J to 7 bases, leaving 4 bases not matched to a gene. CDR1 SGHTA and CDR2 FQGNSA come from the germline V gene. For the CDR3, the DNA is TGTGCCAGCTCTGGGACTAGCGGGAGAAATGAGCAGTTCTTC. Its protein is CASSGTSGRNEQFF. Looking up the rest from reference TRBV7-2 and TRBJ2-1 gives the full variable domain: GAGVSQSPSNKVTEKGKDVELRCDPISGHTALYWYRQSLGQGLEFLIYFQGNSAPDKSGLPSDRFSAERTGGSVSTLTIQRTQQEDSAVYLCASSGTSGRNEQFFGPGTRLTVL.

This clonotype was detected a few times. The rearrangement links TRBV7-2 to TRBJ2-5; tentatively, D is TRBD2 (5 bases). The V gene's germline CDR1 is SGHTA and CDR2 FQGNSA. CDR3 length: 15 amino acids. V was trimmed by 5 bases and J by 0 bases, leaving 13 bases between them. CDR3 nucleotide sequence: TGTGCCAGCAGCCACTCCACTAGTAACCAAGAGACCCAGTACTTC. As protein: CASSHSTSNQETQYF.

CDR3 bases: TGTGCCAGCATGGCGGGAGTGTCCCGCGAGCAGTTCTTC. Translated, it gives CASMAGVSREQFF. V is TRBV2 and J is TRBJ2-1; 7 nucleotides line up with TRBD2. The germline V gene has CDR1 SNHLY and CDR2 FYNNEI. This CDR3 is built from 13 residues. V lost 7 bases and J lost 10; bases outside the gene matches: 10.

V is TRBV27 and J is TRBJ1-2, with 7 positions matching TRBD1. The trim removed 3 bases at V and 4 bases at J, leaving 2 bases unmatched. Looked up from germline, CDR1 is MNHEY and CDR2 is SMNVEV (reference sequence). The CDR3 covers 13 residues. In DNA, the CDR3 is TGTGCCAGCAGTTTGAGGACAGGCTATGGCTACACCTTC. Protein product: CASSLRTGYGYTF.

In its sample, this clonotype was seen a few times. The J gene is TRBJ2-3, the V gene TRBV7-2; D not resolved. Trimming took 0 bases from V and 2 from J, leaving 9 bases between them. Per germline, CDR1 SGHTA and CDR2 FQGNSA. The CDR3 is made up of 15 amino acids. The CDR3 DNA sequence: TGTGCCAGCAGCTTAGCGGGTCTACTCACAGATACGCAGTATTTT. Its protein is CASSLAGLLTDTQYF.

The chain links TRBV6-5 to TRBJ2-7; D is undetermined. This CDR3 spans 14 amino acids. The germline V gene encodes CDR1 MNHEY and CDR2 SVGAGI. V lost 5 bases and J lost 5, with 16 bases in between. The CDR3 here is CASSAGPEGNEQYF. DNA of the CDR3: TGTGCCAGCAGTGCCGGACCCGAAGGGAACGAGCAGTACTTC.

The J gene is TRBJ2-7, the V gene TRBV12-3 or TRBV12-4, with D possibly TRBD1 on 5 matching bases. The CDR3 sequence is 13 residues long. Trimming took 6 bases from V and 3 from J, leaving 12 bases between them. The CDR3 protein is CASSSTTDYEQYF. CDR3 in DNA: TGTGCCAGCAGCTCTACGACAGACTACGAGCAGTACTTC.

The table lists this clonotype with a count of one. The chain links TRBV20-1 to TRBJ1-5, with 8 nucleotides matching TRBD1. This CDR3 has 13 amino acids. CDR1 is DFQATT, CDR2 SNEGSKA, per germline (reference sequence). V dropped 6 bases and J dropped 2; count of bases not matched to a gene: 3. CDR3: CSALDRGNQPQHF. In nucleotides, the CDR3 is TGCAGTGCCCTGGACAGGGGCAATCAGCCCCAGCATTTT.

The chain is built from TRBV6-2 or TRBV6-3 and TRBJ2-5; 14 positions match TRBD2. The CDR3 totals 18 residues. Per the germline V gene, CDR1 is MNHEY and CDR2 is SVGEGT. Trimming at V came to 4 bases and at J to 4 bases, leaving 11 bases not matched to a gene. CDR3 in DNA: TGTGCCAGCAGTTCCGCTCCGGGACTAGCGGGAGCTGGAGAGACCCAGTACTTC. This gives the protein CASSSAPGLAGAGETQYF.

This chain connects TRBV18 to TRBJ2-7; D gene uncertain. CDR3 size: 15 residues. The ends were cut back, 2 bases at V and 0 bases at J, with 11 bases in the middle. The germline V gene encodes CDR1 KGHSH and CDR2 LQKENI. CDR3 nucleotides: TGTGCCAGCTCACCATTGTCGGTAGTCTCCTACGAGCAGTACTTC. It is translated as CASSPLSVVSYEQYF.

This clonotype was seen many times. The chain has TRBV7-2 and TRBJ2-5, with a possible D match to TRBD2 (6 bases). Trimming took off 1 base at V and 2 bases at J, with 17 bases between the two ends. Germline values: CDR1 SGHTA, CDR2 FQGNSA. The CDR3 is 17 amino acids. CDR3 bases: TGTGCCAGCAGCTTAGGATTTAGTAGCGGACCTCAAGAGACCCAGTACTTC. It codes for CASSLGFSSGPQETQYF.

The chain uses TRBV6-2 or TRBV6-3 and TRBJ2-5; maybe TRBD1 (5 bases). The CDR3 totals 12 residues. CDR1 is MNHEY and CDR2 is SVGEGT in the germline V gene. Trimming pared 7 bases from V and 6 bases from J, leaving 12 bases between. The CDR3: CASTPGLKTQYF. The CDR3 coding sequence is TGTGCCAGCACCCCAGGGCTCAAGACCCAGTACTTC.

This clonotype was seen a handful of times. The CDR3 region is CASSLGLGGGTDTQYF. Here the CDR3 DNA reads TGTGCCAGCAGCTTAGGCCTCGGCGGTGGCACAGATACGCAGTATTTT. The V gene is TRBV7-6, the J gene TRBJ2-3; no clear D gene. This CDR3 spans 16 amino acids. Trimming cost V 1 base and J 1 base, with 12 bases left between them. Germline CDR1 SGHVS, CDR2 FNYEAQ.

This clonotype was picked up many times. The CDR3 protein is CASSYSGAIAGPYNEQFF. The CDR3 DNA reads as TGTGCCAGCAGTTATAGCGGCGCCATAGCGGGCCCTTACAATGAGCAGTTCTTC. The genes are TRBV6-2 or TRBV6-3 and TRBJ2-1, with 7 bases lining up with TRBD2. Germline assignment: CDR1 MNHEY and CDR2 SVGEGT. V dropped 3 bases and J dropped 4; count of bases not matched to a gene: 15. The CDR3 covers 18 residues.

In its sample, this clonotype was seen a few times. This chain uses TRBV7-2 with TRBJ2-6; D perhaps matches TRBD1 (5 bases). Trimming cost V 5 bases and J 0 bases, with 17 bases left between them. This CDR3 is 18 amino acids long. Germline V gene data show CDR1 as SGHTA and CDR2 as FQGNSA. The CDR3 sequence is CASSPRQLISSGANVLTF. As DNA, the CDR3 is TGTGCCAGCAGCCCCCGACAGTTAATCAGCTCTGGGGCCAACGTCCTGACTTTC.

This clonotype was observed a single time. J is TRBJ2-1 and V is TRBV7-3, with D tentatively TRBD1 or TRBD2 (6 bases each). Trimming shortened V by 5 bases and J by 9 bases, and 20 bases separated the two germline ends. Germline V CDR1 and CDR2: SGHTA, FQGTGA. The CDR3 consists of 15 residues. CDR3 amino acids: CASSPVAHGGGEQFF. The CDR3 DNA reads TGTGCCAGCAGCCCAGTTGCGCACGGAGGGGGTGAGCAGTTCTTC.

V gene TRBV20-1 combines with J gene TRBJ1-6, with 7 bases lining up with TRBD1. Trimming at V came to 0 bases and at J to 9 bases, leaving 8 bases not matched to a gene. CDR3 length: 15 residues. Germline assignment: CDR1 DFQATT and CDR2 SNEGSKA (reference sequence). This chain's CDR3 is CSARDRAGGSSPLHF. CDR3 nucleotide sequence: TGCAGTGCTAGAGATAGGGCAGGGGGTAGTTCACCCCTCCACTTT.